The T cell receptor (beta chain) under discussion was sequenced for a study of cytomegalovirus exposure and HLA in healthy donors. Whole-study findings and limits: Most TCR sequences were rare, but some public TCRs occurred in many donors.

V lost 5 bases and J lost 7; bases outside the gene matches: 10. Germline CDR1 reads SEHNR; CDR2 reads FQNEAQ (reference sequence). The CDR3 covers 16 residues. The donors were in the roughly 130-subject validation cohort, distinct from the roughly 670-subject first cohort. About this clone: What it recognizes is unknown.

Libraries were prepared by immunoSEQ multiplex PCR; TCRdb keeps only in-frame clonotypes and omits some of them. The sample lists roughly 120,000 clones; around 89% were seen once. The chain links TRBV7-9 to TRBJ1-4, with TRBD1 matching over 10 bases. The sequence was collected from a woman younger than 35 in good health and CMV-seropositive. Specimen: PBMCs. In DNA, the CDR3 is TGTGCCAGCAGCAGAAACCGGGACAGGGGCTCTGAAAAACTGTTTTTT. This translates into CASSRNRDRGSEKLFF.